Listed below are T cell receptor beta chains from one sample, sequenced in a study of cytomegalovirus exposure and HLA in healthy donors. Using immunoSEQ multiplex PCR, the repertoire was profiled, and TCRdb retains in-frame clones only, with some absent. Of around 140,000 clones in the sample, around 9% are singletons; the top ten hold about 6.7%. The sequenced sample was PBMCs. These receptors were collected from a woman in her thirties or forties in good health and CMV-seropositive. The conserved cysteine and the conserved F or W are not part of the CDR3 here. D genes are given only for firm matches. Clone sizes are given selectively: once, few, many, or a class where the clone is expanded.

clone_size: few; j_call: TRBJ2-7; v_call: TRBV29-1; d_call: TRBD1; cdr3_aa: SVEQGVREQY
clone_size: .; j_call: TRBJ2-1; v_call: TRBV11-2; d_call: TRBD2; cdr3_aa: ASRDGLAGVSSYNEQF
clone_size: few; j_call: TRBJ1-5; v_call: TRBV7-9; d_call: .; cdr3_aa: ASSTRNQPQH
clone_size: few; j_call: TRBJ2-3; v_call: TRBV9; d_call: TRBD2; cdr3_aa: ASSVAAVLAGGLTDTQY
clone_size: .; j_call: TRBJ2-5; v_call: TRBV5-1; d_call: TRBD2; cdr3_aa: ASSFAGLAAQETQY
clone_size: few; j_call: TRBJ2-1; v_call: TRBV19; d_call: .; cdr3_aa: ASSMASSSYNEQF
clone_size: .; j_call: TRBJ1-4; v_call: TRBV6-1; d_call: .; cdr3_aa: ASSEVLARLF
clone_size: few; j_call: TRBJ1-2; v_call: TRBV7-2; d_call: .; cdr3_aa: ASSLATPISGGYGYT
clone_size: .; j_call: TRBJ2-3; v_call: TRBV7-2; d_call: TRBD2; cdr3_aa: ASSLAVAGRSTDTQY
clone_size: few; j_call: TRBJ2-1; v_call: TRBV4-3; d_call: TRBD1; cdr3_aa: ASSHGTAFSYNEQF
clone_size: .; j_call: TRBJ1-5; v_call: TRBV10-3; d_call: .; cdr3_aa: AISEAGLDQPQH
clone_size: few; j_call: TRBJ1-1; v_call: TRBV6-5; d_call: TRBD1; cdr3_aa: ASSYSGQGNTEAF
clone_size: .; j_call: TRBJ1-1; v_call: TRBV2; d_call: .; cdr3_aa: ASSEIAVRNTEAF
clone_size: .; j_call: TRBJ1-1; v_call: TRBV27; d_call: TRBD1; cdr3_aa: ASRTGGSGAF
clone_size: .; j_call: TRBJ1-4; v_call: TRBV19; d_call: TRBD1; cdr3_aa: ASSIGQGHEKLF
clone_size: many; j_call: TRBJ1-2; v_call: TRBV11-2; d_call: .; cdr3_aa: ASSSLGPGYT
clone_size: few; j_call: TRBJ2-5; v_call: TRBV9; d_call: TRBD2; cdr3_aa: ASSSLGRSSGNQETQY
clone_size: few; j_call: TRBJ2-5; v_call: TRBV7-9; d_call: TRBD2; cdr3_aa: ASSSLTVGGSQETQY
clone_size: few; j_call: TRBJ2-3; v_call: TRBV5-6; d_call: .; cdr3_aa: ASSSTGTDTQY
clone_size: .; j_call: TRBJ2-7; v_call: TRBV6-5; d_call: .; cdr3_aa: ASSVRESYEQY
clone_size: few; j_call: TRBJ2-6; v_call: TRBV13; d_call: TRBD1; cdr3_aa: ASSRRTGVAGANVLT
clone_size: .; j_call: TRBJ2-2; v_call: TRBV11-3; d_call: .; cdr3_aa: ASSSDSANTGELF
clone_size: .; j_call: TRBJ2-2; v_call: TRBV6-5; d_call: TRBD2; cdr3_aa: ASSTRGGDTGELF
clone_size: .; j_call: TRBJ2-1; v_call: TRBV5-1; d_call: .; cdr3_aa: ASSLAGGSARRSYNEQF
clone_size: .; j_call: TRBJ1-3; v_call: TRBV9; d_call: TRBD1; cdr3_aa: ASSDGQGAGNTIY
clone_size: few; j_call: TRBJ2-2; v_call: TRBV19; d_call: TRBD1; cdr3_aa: ASRPGTGIGELF
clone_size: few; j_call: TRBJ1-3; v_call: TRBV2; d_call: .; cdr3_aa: ASTLPGGAAGNTIY
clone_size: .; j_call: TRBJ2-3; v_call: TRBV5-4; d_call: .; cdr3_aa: ASSFWERTDTQY
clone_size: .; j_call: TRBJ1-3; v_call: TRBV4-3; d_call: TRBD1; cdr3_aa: ASSHAQTGGSGNTIY
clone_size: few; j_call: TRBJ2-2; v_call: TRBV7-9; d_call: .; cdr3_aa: ASSLGRGIGELL
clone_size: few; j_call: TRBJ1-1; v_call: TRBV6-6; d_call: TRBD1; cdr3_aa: ASIFDRGNEAF
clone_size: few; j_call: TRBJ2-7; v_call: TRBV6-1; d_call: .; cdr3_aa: ASSEASSYEQY
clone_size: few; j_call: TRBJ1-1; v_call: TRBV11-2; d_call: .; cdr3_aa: ASSLVQGNTEAF
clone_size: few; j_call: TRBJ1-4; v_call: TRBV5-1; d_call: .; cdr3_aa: ASSLDTATNEKLF
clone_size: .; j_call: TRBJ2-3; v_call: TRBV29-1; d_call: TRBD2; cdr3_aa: SGGLADTQY
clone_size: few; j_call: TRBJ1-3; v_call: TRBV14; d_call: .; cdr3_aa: ASSQLALISGNTIY
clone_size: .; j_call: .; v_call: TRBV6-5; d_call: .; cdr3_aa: ASSYDKTYEQY
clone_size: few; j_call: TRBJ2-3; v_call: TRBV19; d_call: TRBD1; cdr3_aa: ASRKDRGEDTQY
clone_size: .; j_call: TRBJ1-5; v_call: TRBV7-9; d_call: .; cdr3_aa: ASSLAGVEGIDQPQH
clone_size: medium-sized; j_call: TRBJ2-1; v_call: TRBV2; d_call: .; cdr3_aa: ASSEGLRTDNEQF
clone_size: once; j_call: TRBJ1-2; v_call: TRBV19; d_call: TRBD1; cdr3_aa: ASSIDLKGGYP
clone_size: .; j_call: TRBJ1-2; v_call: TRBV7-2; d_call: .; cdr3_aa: ASSPAGRGYNYGYT
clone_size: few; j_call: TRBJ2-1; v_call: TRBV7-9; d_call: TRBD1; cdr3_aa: ASSLDGTGLNEQF
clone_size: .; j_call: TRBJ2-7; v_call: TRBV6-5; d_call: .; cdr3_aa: ASSRTLSYEQY
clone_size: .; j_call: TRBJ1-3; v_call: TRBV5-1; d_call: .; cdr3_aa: ASSLVGVGDTIY